This T cell receptor (beta chain) was observed in a study of blood T cell repertoires in COVID-19. The length of the CDR3 is 15 residues. V shed 3 bases, J shed 2 bases, and the junction held 6 bases outside the gene matches. The germline CDR1 and CDR2 sequences are LNHDA and SQIVND (reference sequence). Here immunoSEQ multiplex PCR was the method, and the copy in TCRdb shows in-frame clones only, minus some. This sample yields around 100,000 clones, of which roughly 80% are seen a single time; around a fifth belongs to the top ten. Source material: peripheral blood. The chain carries TRBV19 and TRBJ2-5; TRBD2 matches at 7 bases. This sequence originates from a man between 65 and 79 years old with active or convalescent COVID-19. CDR3 nucleotide sequence: TGTGCCAGTAGTATTGATGGAGCGGGGCAAGAGACCCAGTACTTC. Translation gives CASSIDGAGQETQYF. The entire variable domain, with the rest obtained from reference TRBV19 and TRBJ2-5, is as follows: DGGITQSPKYLFRKEGQNVTLSCEQNLNHDAMYWYRQDPGQGLRLIYYSQIVNDFQKGDIAEGYSVSREKKESFPLTVTSAQKNPTAFYLCASSIDGAGQETQYFGPGTRLLVL.